Shown below are 18 T cell receptor beta chains from a single sample sequenced in a study of T cells in Graves' hyperthyroidism and ophthalmopathy. From RNA transcripts, TCR beta CDR3 regions were amplified. The TCR CDR3 first-round RT-PCR relied on the HTBI primer set. Using its own MiXCR run on the multiplex PCR reads, TCRdb lists one record per CDR3 protein. The sample includes fewer than 900,000 distinct CDR3 sequences, approximately 18% of them seen just once. Sequencing used blood. The receptor source for this set is a woman aged 50 to 65 with Graves' hyperthyroidism that later progressed to Graves' ophthalmopathy.

On this clonotype itself: The germline gene is not matched at one end of the junction; a read error may be the cause. The chain is built from TRBV11-2 and TRBJ2-1; weak D call: TRBD2 (6 bases). The germline V gene has CDR1 SGHAT and CDR2 FQNNGV. The CDR3 has 19 amino acids. In nucleotides, the CDR3 is TGTGCCAGCAGCTTAGATCGAACTTCCGGGACTGGGTCCTCCAATGAGCAGTTCTTC. It translates to CASSLDRTSGTGSSNEQFF.

The genes are TRBV5-4 and TRBJ2-7; the match to TRBD1 covers 11 bases. Germline V gene data show CDR1 as SGHNT and CDR2 as YYREEE (reference sequence). Trimming at V came to 4 bases and at J to 9 bases, leaving 15 bases not matched to a gene. The CDR3 extends over 16 amino acids. The CDR3: CASSPQSGTGGMGQYF. CDR3 nucleotide sequence: TGTGCCAGCAGCCCACAGTCCGGGACAGGGGGTATGGGGCAGTACTTC.

In its sample, this clonotype was seen a few times. The chain carries TRBV3-1 and TRBJ2-5; D is undetermined. This CDR3 is built from 15 residues. The V end lost 0 bases, the J end lost 5 bases, and 13 bases lay between the germline ends. In germline, CDR1 is LGHDT, CDR2 YNNKEL (reference sequence). CDR3 in amino acids: CASSQDLGVGETQYF. The DNA for the CDR3 is TGTGCCAGCAGCCAAGATCTTGGGGTGGGCGAGACCCAGTACTTC.

This clonotype occurred a few times. This sequence joins TRBV24-1 and TRBJ2-6, with TRBD1 matching over 7 bases. The V gene's germline CDR1 is KGHDR and CDR2 SFDVKD. The length of the CDR3 is 15 residues. V dropped 5 bases and J dropped 2; count of bases not matched to a gene: 2. The CDR3 DNA reads TGTGCCACCAGTGGTACAGGGGCTGGGGCCAACGTCCTGACTTTC. Translation: CATSGTGAGANVLTF.

The V call is TRBV6-2 or TRBV6-3, the J call TRBJ2-7; 8 positions agree with TRBD2. V shed 6 bases and J 7 bases; nucleotides not matched to a gene: 11. The germline V gene has CDR1 MNHEY and CDR2 SVGEGT. The CDR3 extends over 14 amino acids. The CDR3, as DNA: TGTGCCAGCAGACCGAGCGGGGGCGCCGGGGAGCAGTACTTC. Protein: CASRPSGGAGEQYF.

This clonotype was counted ten times or more. This chain connects TRBV11-2 to TRBJ2-1; D is undetermined. Germline CDR1 is SGHAT and CDR2 is FQNNGV. CDR3 length: 14 amino acids. V was shortened by 0 bases and J by 8 bases, with 11 bases between the two germline ends. Written as DNA, the CDR3 is TGTGCCAGCAGCTTAGATCCGTCGGTACATGAGCAGTTCTTC. Translation gives CASSLDPSVHEQFF.

This clonotype was seen repeatedly, ten times or more. The rearrangement links TRBV27 to TRBJ2-7; 10 bases align to TRBD2. CDR3 length: 14 amino acids. Germline V gene sequence: CDR1 MNHEY, CDR2 SMNVEV (reference sequence). The ends lost 3 bases at V and 3 bases at J; junction bases unmatched: 2. The CDR3 DNA is TGTGCCAGCAGTTTCAGCGGGGGGGTCTACGAGCAGTACTTC. This gives the protein CASSFSGGVYEQYF.

There are a few counts of this clonotype. This chain joins TRBV15 and TRBJ1-1; D is perhaps TRBD1 (5 bases). The germline CDR1 and CDR2 sequences are LNHNV and YYDKDF (reference sequence). The CDR3 extends over 14 amino acids. V lost 2 bases and J 5 bases, leaving 12 bases between the germline ends. This CDR3 reads CATSRRDWETEAFF. In DNA, the CDR3 is TGTGCCACCAGCAGAAGGGACTGGGAGACTGAAGCTTTCTTT.

V and J are TRBV3-1 and TRBJ2-5; D is perhaps TRBD2 (6 bases). This CDR3 region has 13 residues. Germline values: CDR1 LGHDT, CDR2 YNNKEL (reference sequence). V shed 4 bases and J shed 10 bases, with 16 bases lying between them. The CDR3 DNA is TGTGCCAGCAGCCGTCAGGACCGGGACTTCCAGTACTTC. It encodes CASSRQDRDFQYF.

The rearrangement joins TRBV29-1 to TRBJ2-3; perhaps TRBD1 as D (6 bases). The V end lost 4 bases, the J end lost 7 bases, and 18 bases lay between the germline ends. The CDR3 consists of 14 residues. Germline V gives CDR1 SQVTM, CDR2 ANQGSEA. CDR3 DNA: TGCAGCGTTGCTGACAGCCTGGGGGCTAATACGCAGTATTTT. Amino acids: CSVADSLGANTQYF.

Only a few counts were recorded for this clonotype. This chain connects TRBV14 to TRBJ1-1; D gene unclear. The CDR3 runs 15 residues. Germline V CDR1 and CDR2: SGHDN, FVKESK. The V end lost 2 bases, the J end lost 1 base, and 11 bases lay between the germline ends. CDR3 sequence: CASSQQPVPNTEAFF. The CDR3 DNA is TGTGCCAGCAGCCAACAACCCGTACCGAACACTGAAGCTTTCTTT.

This clonotype was counted many times. The chain uses TRBV3-1 and TRBJ2-3; D is perhaps TRBD2 (5 bases). V lost 4 bases, J lost 5 bases, and 13 bases lay in between. CDR1 is LGHDT and CDR2 is YNNKEL in the germline V gene (reference sequence). The CDR3 extends over 14 amino acids. The CDR3 DNA reads as TGTGCCAGCAGCCCCCGGGGATGGGGAGATACGCAGTATTTT. Translating gives CASSPRGWGDTQYF.

This clonotype has a single count. A single base separates this from a much larger clone, so it may be a read error. V and J are TRBV2 and TRBJ1-5; TRBD1 agrees at 7 bases. CDR3 length equals 14 residues. Germline V lookup: CDR1 SNHLY, CDR2 FYNNEI. J gave up 1 base and V 6 bases, and 3 bases lay outside the gene matches. CDR3 sequence: CASRPDRSNQPQHF. CDR3 in DNA: TGTGCCAGCAGGCCGGACAGGAGCAATCAGCCCCAGCATTTT. Variable domain in full (rest from reference TRBV2 and TRBJ1-5): EPEVTQTPSHQVTQMGQEVILRCVPISNHLYFYWYRQILGQKVEFLVSFYNNEISEKSEIFDDQFSVERPDGSNFTLKIRSTKLEDSAMYFCASRPDRSNQPQHFGDGTRLSIL.

This clonotype was seen many times. The genes are TRBV27 and TRBJ2-1; D gene uncertain. The CDR3 is 14 residues long. Trimming pared 7 bases from V and 6 bases from J, leaving 16 bases between. Germline CDR1 is MNHEY and CDR2 is SMNVEV (reference sequence). The CDR3 is CASTPESSLNEQFF. CDR3 coding DNA: TGTGCCAGCACCCCTGAGTCCTCCCTCAATGAGCAGTTCTTC.

On this clonotype itself: A much bigger clone sits one base away, suggesting this may be a read error. The V and J genes are TRBV2 and TRBJ1-6; weak D call: TRBD1 (5 bases). V lost 2 bases and J lost 11, with 10 bases in between. Germline CDR1 is SNHLY and CDR2 is FYNNEI. This CDR3 has 13 amino acids. The CDR3 bases are TGTGCCAGCAGTGAAATTGGGGGTACACCCCTCCACTTT. It encodes CASSEIGGTPLHF.

The sample holds a few counts of this clonotype. As DNA, the CDR3 is TGTGCCAGCAGCTTAGATCAGAAGCGGATCATCCCTATTGGCTACACCTTC. This codes for CASSLDQKRIIPIGYTF. The chain employs TRBV7-8 and TRBJ1-2; no firm D call. The V gene's germline CDR1 is SGHVS and CDR2 FQNEAQ. The CDR3 is 17 amino acids. The V end was cut by 1 base, the J end by 7 bases, with 22 bases between.

This clonotype was recorded many times. The gene calls are TRBV7-9 and TRBJ2-1, with TRBD1 identical over 9 bases. The CDR3 has 15 residues. Germline trimming cut 5 bases from V and 3 bases from J; bases unmatched to any gene: 5. Per the germline V gene, CDR1 is SEHNR and CDR2 is FQNEAQ (reference sequence). CDR3 sequence (DNA): TGTGCCAGCAGCCCCCGACAGGGGGTCTACAATGAGCAGTTCTTC. Translated, it gives CASSPRQGVYNEQFF.

This chain connects TRBV7-9 to TRBJ2-6; D might be TRBD1 (5 bases). Germline V gene lookup returns CDR1 SEHNR and CDR2 FQNEAQ (reference sequence). Trimming removed 1 base from V and 0 bases from J, with 13 bases in between. The CDR3 consists of 18 residues. Written as DNA, the CDR3 is TGTGCCAGCAGCTTAGGGCCCCACAGGCTCTCTGGGGCCAACGTCCTGACTTTC. This encodes CASSLGPHRLSGANVLTF.